This T cell receptor (beta chain) stems from a study of blood T cell repertoires in COVID-19. Turning to the study itself: T cells, B-cell-depleted T cells, or PBMCs supplied cDNA or gDNA.

In the authors' workflow: Amplification of reference gene primers provided the estimated nucleated cell counts. The repertoire was sequenced with immunoSEQ multiplex PCR; TCRdb's copy has only in-frame clones and lacks some. That table furnishes V, J and clone size, whereas the DNA furnished D and trimming. The sample contains more than 200,000 clones, about 84% of which appear only once. Enrolled through a virtual design, the participants were between about 18 and 100 years of age and came from some 26 US areas. This TCR came from a woman aged 40 to 50 with acute COVID-19. Sequencing was done on a sample of PBMCs or T cells enriched from blood (not recorded which).

CDR3 in amino acids: CAWSVDAGYNEQFF. DNA of the CDR3: TGTGCCTGGAGTGTCGACGCAGGCTACAATGAGCAGTTCTTC. The V gene is TRBV30, the J gene TRBJ2-1, with D unresolved. The germline CDR1 and CDR2 sequences are GTSNPN and SVGIG (reference sequence). The CDR3 extends over 14 amino acids. The V end lost 0 bases, the J end lost 3 bases, and 9 bases lay between the germline ends.